Sequencing of this T cell receptor (beta chain) was carried out in a study of blood T cell repertoires in COVID-19. Study-wide background: Samples came from the United States, Italy and Spain, spanning acute and convalescent COVID-19.

Trimming shortened V by 2 bases and J by 3 bases, and 8 bases separated the two germline ends. The germline V gene encodes CDR1 SGHAT and CDR2 FQDESV (reference sequence). This CDR3 is 13 amino acids long. Sequencing used immunoSEQ multiplex PCR; TCRdb keeps in-frame clones, though not all of them. The sample yields about 150,000 clones, around 87% seen once. Input material: peripheral blood. J is TRBJ2-7 and V is TRBV11-1; a possible D gene is TRBD1 (5 bases). The receptor's source is a man at least 80 years old with acute or convalescent COVID-19. The CDR3 sequence is CASSLQQGYEQYF. For the CDR3, the DNA is TGTGCCAGCAGCTTACAGCAGGGCTACGAGCAGTACTTC. The variable domain in full, with the rest retrieved from reference TRBV11-1 and TRBJ2-7, is EAEVAQSPRYKITEKSQAVAFWCDPISGHATLYWYRQILGQGPELLVQFQDESVVDDSQLPKDRFSAERLKGVDSTLKIQPAELGDSAMYLCASSLQQGYEQYFGPGTRLTVT.